These T cell receptor beta chains were read from a single sample in a study of shared clonotypes between healthy human individuals. Generated by immunoSEQ multiplex PCR, the TCRdb table keeps only in-frame clones and is missing some. Of about 2.5 million clones listed, under 95% are singletons. Sample: naive CD4+ T cells from PBMCs. The receptors here all came from a young man in good health. Some clones in this sample may be carry-over from other donors' samples. Both conserved end residues are part of each CDR3. Each record gives: V gene, clone size, J gene, D gene, CDR3 protein, CDR3 DNA. A D gene is named only where the DNA matches it firmly. Only some rows state a clone size, as once, few, many or a class for expanded clones.

TRBV28	.	TRBJ1-5	TRBD1	CASSLYRQGGFNQPQHF	TGTGCCAGCAGTTTGTACCGACAGGGGGGGTTCAATCAGCCCCAGCATTTT
TRBV21-1	.	TRBJ2-2	.	CASSPADRPFANTGELFF	TGTGCCAGCAGCCCAGCGGACAGACCTTTTGCGAACACCGGGGAGCTGTTTTTT
TRBV9	.	TRBJ2-5	.	CASSVNPGGQETQYF	TGTGCCAGCAGCGTAAACCCCGGGGGCCAAGAGACCCAGTACTTC
TRBV6-6	.	TRBJ1-5	.	CASQPGDQPQHF	TGTGCCTCTCAACCAGGGGATCAGCCCCAGCATTTT
TRBV4-3	.	TRBJ2-1	TRBD2	CASSQRTATSGYNEQFF	TGCGCCAGCAGCCAAAGGACCGCGACTAGCGGATACAATGAGCAGTTCTTC
TRBV28	.	TRBJ2-7	TRBD2	CASQSFAGGLHEQYF	TGTGCCAGCCAGTCCTTCGCGGGAGGCCTGCACGAGCAGTACTTC
TRBV5-4	once	TRBJ1-4	.	CASSLAPSGNEKLFF	TGTGCCAGCAGCTTGGCCCCTTCGGGGAATGAAAAACTGTTTTTT
TRBV23-1	.	TRBJ2-5	.	CASSQYYRPNTRETQYF	TGCGCCAGCAGTCAATATTACAGGCCGAATACCAGGGAGACCCAGTACTTC
TRBV5-5	.	TRBJ2-5	.	CASSYRVRSSEETQYF	TGTGCCAGCAGTTACAGGGTTAGGTCTTCGGAAGAGACCCAGTACTTC
TRBV9	once	TRBJ2-2	TRBD1	CASTSGGSYGGELFF	TGTGCCAGCACCTCAGGGGGTAGCTATGGCGGGGAGCTGTTTTTT
TRBV7-8	.	TRBJ2-7	TRBD1	CASSPGQGRLYEQYF	TGTGCCAGCAGTCCCGGACAGGGAAGGTTGTACGAGCAGTACTTC
TRBV11-1	.	TRBJ2-1	.	CASSLARQVEQFF	TGTGCCAGCAGCTTAGCTAGACAAGTCGAGCAGTTCTTC
TRBV6-1	.	TRBJ1-2	.	CASSEGVITYGYTF	TGTGCCAGCAGTGAAGGGGTTATCACCTATGGCTACACCTTC
TRBV7-3	once	TRBJ2-1	TRBD2	CASSPVAGGIGNEQFF	TGTGCCAGCAGCCCTGTAGCGGGAGGGATAGGGAATGAGCAGTTCTTC
TRBV18	.	TRBJ1-1	.	CASSVTGGPLEAFF	TGTGCCAGCTCAGTTACCGGCGGACCTCTTGAAGCTTTCTTT
TRBV9	.	TRBJ2-3	TRBD2	CASGKREGFTDTQYF	TGTGCCAGCGGCAAGCGGGAGGGATTCACAGATACGCAGTATTTT
TRBV6-5	.	TRBJ2-5	.	CASSYLRTGRGTQYF	TGTGCCAGCAGTTACCTGCGGACAGGGAGGGGGACCCAGTACTTC
TRBV6-1	few	TRBJ2-7	TRBD1	CASSPDRIYEQYF	TGTGCCAGCAGCCCGGACAGGATTTACGAGCAGTACTTC
TRBV6-1	.	TRBJ1-5	.	CASRAGGNQPQHF	TGTGCCAGCAGGGCAGGGGGCAATCAGCCCCAGCATTTT
TRBV18	.	TRBJ1-4	TRBD1	CASSPRQGAQTNEKLFF	TGTGCCAGCTCACCGCGACAGGGGGCGCAGACTAATGAAAAACTGTTTTTT
TRBV7-3	once	TRBJ2-2	TRBD2	CASSKGLAGGPDGELFF	TGTGCCAGCAGCAAAGGACTAGCGGGAGGGCCGGACGGGGAGCTGTTTTTT
TRBV28	.	TRBJ1-6	TRBD1	CASSLPQGINSPLHF	TGTGCCAGCAGTTTACCACAGGGGATCAATTCACCCCTCCACTTT
TRBV7-2	.	TRBJ2-2	.	CASSRDPNTGELFF	TGTGCCAGCAGCCGGGACCCGAACACCGGGGAGCTGTTTTTT
TRBV7-3	few	TRBJ1-2	TRBD1	CASSPQGAGGYTF	TGTGCCAGCAGCCCACAGGGGGCTGGAGGCTACACCTTC
TRBV5-1	.	TRBJ2-7	TRBD2	CASHPGLADEQYF	TGCGCCAGCCATCCGGGACTAGCGGACGAGCAGTACTTC
TRBV21-1	once	TRBJ2-7	.	CASSKSGEQYF	TGTGCCAGCAGCAAATCCGGCGAGCAGTACTTC
TRBV28	.	TRBJ2-2	TRBD1	CASSPGTGGAGELFF	TGTGCCAGCAGTCCCGGGACAGGGGGAGCCGGGGAGCTGTTTTTT
TRBV4-1	.	TRBJ2-1	TRBD1	CASSQEEGAGSWQFF	TGCGCCAGCAGCCAAGAAGAGGGGGCTGGCAGCTGGCAGTTCTTC
TRBV6-6	.	TRBJ1-5	.	CASSYSYQPQHF	TGTGCCAGCAGTTACTCGTATCAGCCCCAGCATTTT
TRBV5-1	.	TRBJ2-7	.	CASSLPSYEQYF	TGCGCCAGCAGCTTACCCTCATACGAGCAGTACTTC
TRBV29-1	.	TRBJ2-1	.	CSVPGRRTYNEQFF	TGCAGCGTACCCGGGAGACGGACCTACAATGAGCAGTTCTTC
TRBV2	.	TRBJ2-1	.	CASSDPGHHPQQFF	TGTGCCAGCAGTGATCCGGGACATCATCCCCAGCAGTTCTTC
TRBV7-6	.	TRBJ2-1	.	CASRALEANEQFF	TGTGCCAGCAGGGCCCTAGAAGCGAATGAGCAGTTCTTC
TRBV28	few	TRBJ1-2	TRBD1	CASSRQGNGYTF	TGTGCCAGCAGCCGACAGGGGAATGGCTACACCTTC
TRBV4-1	.	TRBJ2-4	.	CASSQDLKVRSGVSKNIQYF	TGCGCCAGCAGCCAAGATCTTAAGGTGAGGTCGGGCGTGTCCAAAAACATTCAGTACTTC
TRBV2	.	TRBJ2-1	TRBD2	CASRLADYNEQFF	TGTGCCAGCCGACTAGCGGATTACAATGAGCAGTTCTTC
TRBV28	.	TRBJ1-1	.	CASSLYMGEAFF	TGTGCCAGCAGTTTATATATGGGTGAAGCTTTCTTT
TRBV5-1	.	TRBJ1-2	.	CASSADRNYGYTF	TGCGCCAGCAGCGCGGACAGAAACTATGGCTACACCTTC
TRBV7-9	.	TRBJ2-7	.	CASSPGQGPGEQYF	TGTGCCAGCAGCCCCGGCCAGGGTCCGGGGGAGCAGTACTTC
TRBV4-3	once	TRBJ2-5	.	CASSPRLERGQETQYF	TGCGCCAGCAGCCCTCGGTTGGAAAGGGGACAAGAGACCCAGTACTTC
TRBV2	.	TRBJ1-2	TRBD1	CASREDRGPYGYTF	TGTGCCAGCAGAGAGGACAGGGGGCCCTATGGCTACACCTTC
TRBV5-4	.	TRBJ2-7	TRBD2	CASSPTSMTGEQYF	TGTGCCAGCAGCCCGACTAGCATGACGGGCGAGCAGTACTTC
TRBV13	.	TRBJ2-3	.	CASSLAGTDTQYF	TGTGCCAGCAGCTTGGCTGGCACAGATACGCAGTATTTT
TRBV5-1	.	TRBJ2-5	TRBD1	CASSLEGTQGETQYF	TGCGCCAGCAGCTTGGAGGGGACACAGGGGGAGACCCAGTACTTC
TRBV27	.	TRBJ1-5	TRBD1	CASSFGGQGQQPQHF	TGTGCCAGCAGTTTTGGGGGACAGGGACAACAGCCCCAGCATTTT
TRBV7-3	.	TRBJ2-1	.	CASSPQGNANTEQFF	TGTGCCAGCAGCCCTCAGGGGAATGCGAACACTGAGCAGTTCTTC
TRBV6-1	.	TRBJ2-5	.	CASSEGGETQYF	TGTGCCAGCAGTGAAGGTGGAGAGACCCAGTACTTC
TRBV29-1	.	TRBJ2-2	TRBD2	CSVESDLAGDGWTGELFF	TGCAGCGTTGAATCGGATCTAGCGGGAGACGGGTGGACCGGGGAGCTGTTTTTT
TRBV18	.	TRBJ2-3	.	CASSPPWEAQYF	TGTGCCAGCTCACCACCATGGGAGGCGCAGTATTTT
TRBV30	once	TRBJ2-7	.	CAWSRRGPLEQYF	TGTGCCTGGAGTCGCAGGGGTCCGCTCGAGCAGTACTTC
TRBV29-1	.	TRBJ2-1	.	CSVPLAASSYNEQFF	TGCAGCGTTCCCTTGGCCGCGAGTTCCTACAATGAGCAGTTCTTC
TRBV5-1	few	TRBJ1-1	.	CASSLNAGVNTEAFF	TGCGCCAGCAGCCTAAACGCAGGGGTCAACACTGAAGCTTTCTTT
TRBV7-2	.	TRBJ1-5	.	CASSLTADSNQPQHF	TGTGCCAGCAGCTTAACGGCAGATAGCAATCAGCCCCAGCATTTT
TRBV28	.	TRBJ2-5	.	CASTSGGGAGETQYF	TGTGCCAGCACTTCTGGAGGGGGCGCGGGGGAGACCCAGTACTTC
TRBV25-1	.	TRBJ2-7	TRBD1	CASSGTDQTYEQYF	TGTGCCAGCAGCGGGACAGACCAGACCTACGAGCAGTACTTC
TRBV28	.	TRBJ1-4	.	CASSNTARIDEKLFF	TGTGCCAGCAGTAATACAGCCAGGATCGATGAAAAACTGTTTTTT
TRBV6-1	.	TRBJ1-4	.	CASSGGGSNEKLFF	TGTGCCAGCAGTGGAGGGGGGTCTAATGAAAAACTGTTTTTT
TRBV10-3	.	TRBJ2-7	TRBD2	CAISESRGSPYEQYF	TGTGCCATCAGTGAGTCGCGCGGGAGCCCCTACGAGCAGTACTTC
TRBV7-2	.	TRBJ1-5	.	CASSFGVEQPQHF	TGTGCCAGCAGCTTTGGGGTGGAGCAGCCCCAGCATTTT